The clone carrying this T cell receptor (beta chain) was recorded a few times. The antigen is undetermined. Although they were nominally healthy when sampled, donors likely had unrecorded immune exposures. PCR was performed using 60 Vbeta and 13 Jbeta primers. Only in-frame clones appear in the TCRdb table, and some are missing; sequencing was by immunoSEQ multiplex PCR. The sample lists about 200,000 clones; 79% were seen once. The data belong to a study of cytomegalovirus exposure and HLA in healthy donors. Study-level points and caveats: In a later analysis, a genetic analysis reported fewer productive-TCR N-insertions in an Asian-associated ancestry cluster than the cohort average. Listed as cytomegalovirus-associated were 150 to 200 TCR beta chains. In a later analysis, V- and J-gene trimming of beta chains associated with a DCLRE1C missense variant, replicated independently.

Material: PBMCs. The TCR comes from a man in his forties or fifties in good health and CMV-seronegative.

Here the CDR3 DNA reads TGTGCCAGCAGCGTAGGACTAGCGGGACCCACAGATACGCAGTATTTT. This encodes CASSVGLAGPTDTQYF. The gene calls are TRBV9 and TRBJ2-3; 11 nucleotides match TRBD2. This CDR3 is built from 16 residues. V was pared by 0 bases and J by 2 bases, with 2 bases of the junction left unmatched. Germline lookup yields CDR1 SGDLS and CDR2 YYNGEE. The full variable domain, in which reference TRBV9 and TRBJ2-3 provide the parts outside the CDR3, is DSGVTQTPKHLITATGQRVTLRCSPRSGDLSVYWYQQSLDQGLQFLIQYYNGEERAKGNILERFSAQQFPDLHSELNLSSLELGDSALYFCASSVGLAGPTDTQYFGPGTRLTVL.